This TCR beta chain was recorded in a study of T cell responses to AZD1222 COVID-19 vaccine. Trimming stripped 2 bases from V and 8 bases from J, with 16 bases between. Germline V lookup: CDR1 LGHDT, CDR2 YNNKEL (reference sequence). The CDR3 extends over 15 amino acids. Of note for this clone: The target antigen is unknown.

Overall study findings and caveats: It should be noted that donors were predominantly white British and more often female, and clonal diversity was possibly underestimated.

Clones were sequenced by immunoSEQ multiplex PCR, and TCRdb holds only the in-frame ones, with some missing. The sample consists of over 130,000 clones, around 89% of them appearing once. The TCR comes from an adult who received the AZD1222 COVID-19 vaccine. Here the sequenced sample was peripheral blood, taken 28 days after the second AZD1222 dose. This chain links TRBV3-1 (or the pseudogene TRBV3-2) with TRBJ2-1; D remains unclear. CDR3 sequence: CASSQSTEGIDEQFF. In DNA form, the CDR3 reads TGTGCCAGCAGCCAAAGCACAGAAGGGATTGATGAGCAGTTCTTC.